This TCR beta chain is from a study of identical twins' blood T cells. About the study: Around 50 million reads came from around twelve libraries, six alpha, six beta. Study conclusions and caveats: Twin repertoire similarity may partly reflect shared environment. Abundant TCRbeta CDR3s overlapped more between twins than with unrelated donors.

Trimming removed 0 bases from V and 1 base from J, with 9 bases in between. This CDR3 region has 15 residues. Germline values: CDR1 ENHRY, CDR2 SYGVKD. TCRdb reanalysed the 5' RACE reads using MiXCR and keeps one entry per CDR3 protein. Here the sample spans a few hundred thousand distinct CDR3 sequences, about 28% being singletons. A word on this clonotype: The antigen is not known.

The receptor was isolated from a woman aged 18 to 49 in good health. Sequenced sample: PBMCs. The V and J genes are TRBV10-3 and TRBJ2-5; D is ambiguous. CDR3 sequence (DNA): TGTGCCATCAGTGAGTCGGGCAGCCCCCAAGAGACCCAGTACTTC. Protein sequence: CAISESGSPQETQYF.